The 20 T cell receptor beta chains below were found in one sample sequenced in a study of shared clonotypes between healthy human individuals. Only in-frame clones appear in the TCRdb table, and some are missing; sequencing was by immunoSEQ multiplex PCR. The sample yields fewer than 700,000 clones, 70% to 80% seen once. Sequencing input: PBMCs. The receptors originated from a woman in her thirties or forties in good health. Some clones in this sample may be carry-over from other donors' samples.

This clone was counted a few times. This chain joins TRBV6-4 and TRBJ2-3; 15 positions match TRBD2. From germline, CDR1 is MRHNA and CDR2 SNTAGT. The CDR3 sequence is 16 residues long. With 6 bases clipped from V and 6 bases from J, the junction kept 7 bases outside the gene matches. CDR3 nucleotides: TGTGCCAGCAGCCCGGGACTAGCGGGAGGAGGCGATACGCAGTATTTT. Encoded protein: CASSPGLAGGGDTQYF.

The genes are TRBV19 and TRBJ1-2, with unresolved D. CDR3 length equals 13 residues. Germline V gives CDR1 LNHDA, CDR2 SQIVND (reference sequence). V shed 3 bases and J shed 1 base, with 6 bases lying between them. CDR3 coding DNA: TGTGCCAGTAGTATGCGTTTTAACTATGGCTACACCTTC. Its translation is CASSMRFNYGYTF.

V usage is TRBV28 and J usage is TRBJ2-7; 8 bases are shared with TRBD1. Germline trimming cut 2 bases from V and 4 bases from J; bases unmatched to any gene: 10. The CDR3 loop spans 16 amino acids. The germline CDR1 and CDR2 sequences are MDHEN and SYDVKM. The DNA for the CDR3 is TGTGCCAGCAGTTTACTACAGGGGGACAATCTGTACGAGCAGTACTTC. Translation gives CASSLLQGDNLYEQYF. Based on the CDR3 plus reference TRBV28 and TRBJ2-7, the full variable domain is DVKVTQSSRYLVKRTGEKVFLECVQDMDHENMFWYRQDPGLGLRLIYFSYDVKMKEKGDIPEGYSVSREKKERFSLILESASTNQTSMYLCASSLLQGDNLYEQYFGPGTRLTVT.

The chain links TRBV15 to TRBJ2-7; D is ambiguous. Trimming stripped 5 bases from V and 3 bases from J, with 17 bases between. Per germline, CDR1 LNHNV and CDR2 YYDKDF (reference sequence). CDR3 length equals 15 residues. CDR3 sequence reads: CATSLTVGLGYEQYF. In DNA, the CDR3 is TGTGCCACCAGCTTGACCGTCGGGTTGGGCTACGAGCAGTACTTC.

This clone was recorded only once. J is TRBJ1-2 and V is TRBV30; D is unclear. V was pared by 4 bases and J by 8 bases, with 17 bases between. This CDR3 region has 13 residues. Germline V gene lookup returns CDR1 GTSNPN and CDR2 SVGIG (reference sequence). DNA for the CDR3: TGTGCCTGGAAAGCCCTTACTGTGGGAGGCTACACCTTC. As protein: CAWKALTVGGYTF.

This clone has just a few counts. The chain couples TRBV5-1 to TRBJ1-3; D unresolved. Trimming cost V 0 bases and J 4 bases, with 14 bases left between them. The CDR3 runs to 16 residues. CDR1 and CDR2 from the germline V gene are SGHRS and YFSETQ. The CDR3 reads CASSLAGLLRGNTIYF. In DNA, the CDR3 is TGCGCCAGCAGCTTGGCCGGACTCCTCAGGGGAAACACCATATATTTT.

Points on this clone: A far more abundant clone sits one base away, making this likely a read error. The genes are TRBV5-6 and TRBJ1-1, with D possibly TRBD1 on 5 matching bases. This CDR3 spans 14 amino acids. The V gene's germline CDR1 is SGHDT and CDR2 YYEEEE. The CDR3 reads CTSSPRGAWTEAFF. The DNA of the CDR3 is TGTACCAGCAGCCCTCGAGGGGCTTGGACTGAAGCTTTCTTT. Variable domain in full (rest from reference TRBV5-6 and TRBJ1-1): DAGVTQSPTHLIKTRGQQVTLRCSPKSGHDTVSWYQQALGQGPQFIFQYYEEEERQRGNFPDRFSGHQFPNYSSELNVNALLLGDSALYLCTSSPRGAWTEAFFGQGTRLTVV.

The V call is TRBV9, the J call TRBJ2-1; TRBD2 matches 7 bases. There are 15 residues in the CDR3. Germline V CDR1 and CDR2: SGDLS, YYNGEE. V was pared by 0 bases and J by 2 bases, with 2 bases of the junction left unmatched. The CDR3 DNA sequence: TGTGCCAGCAGCGTAGGGCGGGGGACCTACAATGAGCAGTTCTTC. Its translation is CASSVGRGTYNEQFF.

The CDR3 DNA reads TGTGCCAGCAGTGAACAACAGGGAATTGTCACTGAAGCTTTCTTT. This encodes CASSEQQGIVTEAFF. V and J are TRBV2 and TRBJ1-1, with D possibly being TRBD1 (6 bases). The CDR3 has 15 residues. Germline assignment: CDR1 SNHLY and CDR2 FYNNEI. Trimming pared 2 bases from V and 4 bases from J, leaving 14 bases between.

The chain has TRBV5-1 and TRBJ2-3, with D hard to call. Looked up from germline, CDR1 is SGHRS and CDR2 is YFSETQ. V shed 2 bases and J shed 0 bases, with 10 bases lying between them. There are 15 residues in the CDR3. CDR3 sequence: CASSFLPGSTDTQYF. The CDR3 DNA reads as TGCGCCAGCAGCTTCCTACCTGGCAGCACAGATACGCAGTATTTT.

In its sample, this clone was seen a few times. CDR3 DNA: TGTGCCAGCAGGGCGAGCGGGGGATACAATGAGCAGTTCTTC. Its protein product is CASRASGGYNEQFF. The rearrangement joins TRBV2 to TRBJ2-1, with TRBD2 matching 8 bases. CDR1 is SNHLY and CDR2 is FYNNEI in the germline V gene. There are 14 residues in the CDR3. J lost 4 bases, V lost 6 bases, and 5 bases had no gene match.

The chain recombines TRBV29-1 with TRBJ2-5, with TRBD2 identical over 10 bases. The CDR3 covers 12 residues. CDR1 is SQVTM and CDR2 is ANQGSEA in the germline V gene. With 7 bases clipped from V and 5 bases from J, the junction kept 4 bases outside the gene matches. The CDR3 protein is CSAGLARETQYF. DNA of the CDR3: TGCAGCGCGGGACTAGCGAGGGAGACCCAGTACTTC.

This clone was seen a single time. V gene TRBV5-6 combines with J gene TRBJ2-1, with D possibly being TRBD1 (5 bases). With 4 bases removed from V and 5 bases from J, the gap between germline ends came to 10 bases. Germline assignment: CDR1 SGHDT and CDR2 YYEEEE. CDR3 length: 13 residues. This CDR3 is CASSPDTHNEQFF. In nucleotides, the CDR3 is TGTGCCAGCAGCCCGGACACCCACAATGAGCAGTTCTTC.

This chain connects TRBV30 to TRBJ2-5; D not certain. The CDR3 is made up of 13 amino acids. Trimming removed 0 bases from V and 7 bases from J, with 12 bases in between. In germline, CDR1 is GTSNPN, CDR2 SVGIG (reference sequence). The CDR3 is CAWSVIGSGTQYF. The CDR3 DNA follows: TGTGCCTGGAGTGTAATCGGATCTGGGACCCAGTACTTC.

The CDR3 spells CASLQAGLETQYF. In DNA, the CDR3 is TGTGCCAGCCTACAGGCGGGGTTAGAGACCCAGTACTTC. The rearrangement links TRBV6-6 to TRBJ2-5; maybe TRBD2 (6 bases). From germline, CDR1 is MNHNY and CDR2 SVGAGI (reference sequence). The V gene lost 8 bases and the J gene lost 4 bases, with 14 bases spanning the gap. The CDR3 is made up of 13 amino acids.

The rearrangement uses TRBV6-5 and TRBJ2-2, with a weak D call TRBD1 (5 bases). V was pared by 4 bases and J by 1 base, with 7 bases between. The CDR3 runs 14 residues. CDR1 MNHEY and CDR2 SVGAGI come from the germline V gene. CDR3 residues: CASSFDRNTGELFF. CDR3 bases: TGTGCCAGCAGTTTCGACAGGAACACCGGGGAGCTGTTTTTT.

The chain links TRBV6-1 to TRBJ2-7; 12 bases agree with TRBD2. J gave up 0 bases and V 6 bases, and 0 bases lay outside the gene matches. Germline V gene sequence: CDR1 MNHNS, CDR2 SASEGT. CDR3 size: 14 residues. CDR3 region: CASRTSGSSYEQYF. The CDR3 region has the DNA TGTGCCAGCAGGACTAGCGGGAGCTCCTACGAGCAGTACTTC.

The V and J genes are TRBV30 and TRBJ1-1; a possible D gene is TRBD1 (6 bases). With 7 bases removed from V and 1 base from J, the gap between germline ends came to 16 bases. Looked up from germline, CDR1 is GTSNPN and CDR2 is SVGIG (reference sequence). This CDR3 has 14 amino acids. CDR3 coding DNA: TGTGCCTTGAGCAGAGGGGGAGGGAACACTGAAGCTTTCTTT. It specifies CALSRGGGNTEAFF. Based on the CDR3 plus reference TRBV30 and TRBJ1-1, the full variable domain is SQTIHQWPATLVQPVGSPLSLECTVEGTSNPNLYWYRQAAGRGLQLLFYSVGIGQISSEVPQNLSASRPQDRQFILSSKKLLLSDSGFYLCALSRGGGNTEAFFGQGTRLTVV.

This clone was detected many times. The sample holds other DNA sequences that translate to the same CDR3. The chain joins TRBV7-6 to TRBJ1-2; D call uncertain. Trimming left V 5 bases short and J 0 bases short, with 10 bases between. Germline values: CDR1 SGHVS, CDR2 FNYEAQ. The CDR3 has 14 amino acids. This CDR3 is CASSPPGANYGYTF. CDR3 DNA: TGTGCCAGCAGCCCCCCCGGGGCTAACTATGGCTACACCTTC.

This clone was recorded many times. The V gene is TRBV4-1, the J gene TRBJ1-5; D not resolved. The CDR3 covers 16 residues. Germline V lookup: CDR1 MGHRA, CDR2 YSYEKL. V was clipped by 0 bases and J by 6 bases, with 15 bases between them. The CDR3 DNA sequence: TGCGCCAGCAGCCAAGAGGGTTGGCTGGACGGTCAGCCCCAGCATTTT. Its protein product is CASSQEGWLDGQPQHF.